This TCR beta chain was retrieved from a study of CD8+ T cells in alopecia areata. Study conclusions and caveats: Researchers reported that TCR sharing among patients proved less clear than in mice, possibly HLA-linked.

To note about this clone: Its antigen is not known.

From germline, CDR1 is GTSNPN and CDR2 SVGIG (reference sequence). The V gene lost 2 bases and the J gene lost 5 bases, with 9 bases spanning the gap. The CDR3 runs 12 residues. Treatment meaning: oral pan-JAK inhibitor, 5-10 mg twice daily. Obtained from alopecia areata patients were lesional scalp punch biopsies along with peripheral blood. Sequencing used cDNA as its template, made by extracting RNA and reverse transcribing it. Libraries were prepared by immunoSEQ multiplex PCR; TCRdb keeps only in-frame clonotypes and omits some of them. The table shows about 110,000 clones, with over 80% occurring only once.

The chain couples TRBV30 to TRBJ1-1; D unclear. The TCR comes from a human donor with alopecia areata. The source was CD8+ T cells sorted from blood, collected at week 24, from a patient treated with tofacitinib. Here the CDR3 DNA reads TGTGCCTGGAGTTCGGCATGGACTGAAGCTTTCTTT. Its translation: CAWSSAWTEAFF.